A single TCR beta chain is shown here with its context. Every participant gave one or more pre-ART and two or more post-ART PBMC samples. People in the study who had HIV all got their treatment in the United States. Sequencing relied on immunoSEQ assay v3.0, run at survey level. Using immunoSEQ multiplex PCR, the repertoire was profiled, and TCRdb retains in-frame clones only, with some absent. The table shows 42,000 or so clones, with 86% occurring only once. The record originates from a study of long-term antiretroviral therapy in people with HIV. The CDR3 is 14 amino acids. The chain links TRBV21-1 to TRBJ2-2. TRBV21-1 counts as a pseudogene. This receptor was obtained from a woman between 50 and 59 years old with HIV. The sequences come from unsorted PBMCs, collected 0.1 years before starting antiretroviral therapy. CDR3 amino acids: CASSNGPAPLVLFF. The CDR3 DNA reads as TGTGCCAGCAGCAATGGACCCGCCCCGCTGGTGCTGTTTTTT.